This T cell receptor (beta chain) is drawn from a study of T-cell memory formation after mild COVID-19. A few counts support this clonotype. One entry per CDR3 protein, called by TCRdb with MiXCR from the 5' RACE reads. The sample carries about 390,000 distinct CDR3 sequences, 15% to 20% recorded once. Germline CDR1 is SEHNR and CDR2 is FQNEAQ (reference sequence). The CDR3 is made up of 18 amino acids. Trimming removed 1 base from V and 5 bases from J, with 21 bases in between. The chain uses TRBV7-9 and TRBJ1-5; D is unclear. The sequence derives from a man younger than 35 who had mild COVID-19 (a few samples of this study predate the infection). Cell type and time point are not known. The sequenced material came from PBMCs or a T cell subset sorted from them (not recorded which). This CDR3 is CASSLGPVRDIGDQPQHF. In DNA, the CDR3 is TGTGCCAGCAGCTTAGGTCCAGTACGGGATATTGGGGATCAGCCCCAGCATTTT.